What follows describes a single T cell receptor (beta chain). Its target is unknown. This entry belongs to a study of shared clonotypes between healthy human individuals. Across the study: The donor group consisted of a couple of women and a few men, aged 18 to 49. Study-wide points: Non-shared clonotypes had lower generation probabilities than clonotypes shared by all four sorted-subset donors. Among a handful of donors, approximately 5% of naive CD4 clonotypes were found in common.

In the study's own analysis: ImmunoSEQ supplied junction-only sequences lacking quality scores, so filtering was different. Measured with immunoSEQ multiplex PCR; TCRdb has only the in-frame clones, and not every one. The V and J calls and clone size come from that table; D and trimming were worked out from the DNA. Among about 580,000 clones listed, roughly 98% were seen once. CD45RO-negative, CCR7-selected cells formed the naive CD8 fraction, which excluded terminally differentiated effector memory CD45RA+ cells. Trimming pared 0 bases from V and 0 bases from J, leaving 7 bases between. This CDR3 contains 15 residues. Germline CDR1 MGHDK, CDR2 SYGVNS.

Material for sequencing was naive CD8+ T cells sorted from blood. The clonotype was recovered from a man aged 25 to 45 in good health. The V gene is TRBV25-1, the J gene TRBJ2-3; no definite D call. The chain's CDR3 is CASSEYDDSTDTQYF. CDR3 DNA: TGTGCCAGCAGTGAATATGACGATAGCACAGATACGCAGTATTTT.